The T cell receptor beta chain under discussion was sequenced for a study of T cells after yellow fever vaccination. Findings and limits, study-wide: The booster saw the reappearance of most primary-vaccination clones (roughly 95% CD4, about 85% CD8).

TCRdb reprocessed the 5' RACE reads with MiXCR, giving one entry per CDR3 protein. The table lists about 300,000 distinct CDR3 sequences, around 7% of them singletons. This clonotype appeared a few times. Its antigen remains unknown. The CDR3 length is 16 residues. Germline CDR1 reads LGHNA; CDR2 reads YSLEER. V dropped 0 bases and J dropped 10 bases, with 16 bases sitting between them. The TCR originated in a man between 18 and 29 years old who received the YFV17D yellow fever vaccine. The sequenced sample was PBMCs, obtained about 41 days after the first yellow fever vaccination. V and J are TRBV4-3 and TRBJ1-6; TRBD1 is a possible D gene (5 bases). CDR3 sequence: CASSQDLGLSGSPLHF. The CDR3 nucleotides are TGCGCCAGCAGCCAAGATTTGGGGCTTTCCGGCTCACCCCTCCACTTT.